The clone carrying this T cell receptor (beta chain) was recorded only once. This record comes from a study of blood T cell repertoires in COVID-19. At the level of the study: From T cells, B-cell-depleted T cells, or PBMCs came the material, which was cDNA or gDNA.

Trimming cost V 4 bases and J 0 bases; bases outside gene matches: 6. The CDR3 runs 16 residues. CDR1 is SGHRS, CDR2 YFSETQ, per germline. TCRdb's copy holds only in-frame clones and misses some; the assay was immunoSEQ multiplex PCR. The top ten clones hold 7.5% to 10% of a sample with fewer than 200,000 clones, about 85% of them seen once. This chain joins TRBV5-1 and TRBJ1-4; 7 bases align to TRBD1. This receptor was taken from a woman of 80 years or more with COVID-19, enrolled during active disease. The sample taken for sequencing was peripheral blood. CDR3 nucleotide sequence: TGCGCCAGCAGCCCCGGACAGGCCGCAACTAATGAAAAACTGTTTTTT. Translation gives CASSPGQAATNEKLFF.